This TCR beta chain was documented in a study of T cells in Graves' hyperthyroidism and ophthalmopathy. General study findings and limits: Model output signaled ophthalmopathy a median 6.5 months ahead of onset.

It was RNA transcripts that yielded the amplified TCR beta CDR3 regions. First-round RT-PCR targeting the TCR CDR3 was performed with the HTBI primer set. MiXCR, applied by TCRdb to the multiplex PCR reads, yields one record per CDR3 protein. The sample records around 440,000 distinct CDR3 sequences, more than 15% being singletons. This clonotype was detected a few times. The antigen remains unidentified. Diagnoses were established using clinical symptoms, serum thyroxine and TRAb, thyroid ultrasound and orbital computed tomography. The V segment lost 4 bases and the J segment 0 bases; nucleotides outside the gene matches: 16. In germline, CDR1 is SGHRS, CDR2 YFSETQ. This CDR3 has 20 amino acids.

The J gene is TRBJ2-4, the V gene TRBV5-1, with TRBD2 matching over 10 bases. Input material: blood. The source of this sequence is a woman aged 18-30 years with Graves' hyperthyroidism. In DNA, the CDR3 is TGCGCCAGCAGCGCCACCCCCGGGACTAGCGAGAGAAGAGCCAAAAACATTCAGTACTTC. This gives the protein CASSATPGTSERRAKNIQYF.